This TCR beta chain was profiled in a study of blood T cell repertoires in COVID-19. As for the study in general: Specimens from acute and convalescent COVID-19 originated in the United States, Italy and Spain.

In the study's own analysis: Amplification from reference gene primers served as the basis for estimated nucleated cell counts. This table comes from immunoSEQ multiplex PCR, and its TCRdb copy is limited to in-frame clones, with some not included. For V, J and clone size, that table is used; D and trimming come from the DNA. This sample yields 90,000 or so clones, of which around 87% are seen a single time; under 1.2% belongs to the top ten. The CDR3 sequence is 15 residues long. Germline V gene sequence: CDR1 SGHDN, CDR2 FVKESK. V was clipped by 4 bases and J by 4 bases, with 17 bases between them.

Material for sequencing was peripheral blood. The sequence derives from a human donor in a cohort sampled during active COVID-19. The chain carries TRBV14 and TRBJ2-7; tentatively, D is TRBD2 (6 bases). CDR3 amino acids: CASSRSTGEWYEQYF. The CDR3 nucleotides read TGTGCCAGCAGCCGATCTACGGGAGAATGGTACGAGCAGTACTTC.